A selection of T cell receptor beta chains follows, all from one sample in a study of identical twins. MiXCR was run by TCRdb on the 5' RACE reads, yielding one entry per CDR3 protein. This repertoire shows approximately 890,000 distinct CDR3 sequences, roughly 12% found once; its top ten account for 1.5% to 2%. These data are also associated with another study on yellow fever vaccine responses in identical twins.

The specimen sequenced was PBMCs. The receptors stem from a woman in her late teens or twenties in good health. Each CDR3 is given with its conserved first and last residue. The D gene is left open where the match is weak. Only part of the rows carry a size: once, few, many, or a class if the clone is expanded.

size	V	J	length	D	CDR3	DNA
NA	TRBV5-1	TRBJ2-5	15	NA	CASSRGQGGQETQYF	TGCGCCAGCAGCAGAGGCCAGGGGGGACAAGAGACCCAGTACTTC
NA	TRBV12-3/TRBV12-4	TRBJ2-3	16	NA	CASSPPQAHRGDTQYF	TGTGCCAGCAGCCCACCCCAGGCCCACAGAGGGGATACGCAGTATTTT
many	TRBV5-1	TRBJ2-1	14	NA	CASSLGVSYNEQFF	TGCGCCAGCAGCTTGGGGGTCTCCTACAATGAGCAGTTCTTC
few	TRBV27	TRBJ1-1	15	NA	CASRLITSGSTEAFF	TGTGCCAGCCGCCTTATTACTTCAGGGAGCACTGAAGCTTTCTTT
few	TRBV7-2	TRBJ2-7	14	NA	CASSLVAEVNEQYF	TGTGCCAGCAGCTTAGTAGCGGAGGTCAACGAGCAGTACTTC
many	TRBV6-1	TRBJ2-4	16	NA	CASRTSLDVAKNIQYF	TGTGCCAGCAGAACTTCCCTCGATGTAGCCAAAAACATTCAGTACTTC
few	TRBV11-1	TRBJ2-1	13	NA	CASSLSRDARQFF	TGTGCCAGCAGCCTCAGCCGGGACGCCCGGCAGTTCTTC
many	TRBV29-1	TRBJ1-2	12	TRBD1	CSVEGDREGYTF	TGCAGCGTTGAAGGGGACAGGGAAGGCTACACCTTC
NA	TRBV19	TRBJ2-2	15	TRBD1	CATLRQGPNTGELFF	TGTGCCACCCTAAGACAGGGGCCGAACACCGGGGAGCTGTTTTTT
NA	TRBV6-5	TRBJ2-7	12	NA	CASSYSGQGEYF	TGTGCCAGCAGTTACTCTGGGCAGGGAGAGTACTTC
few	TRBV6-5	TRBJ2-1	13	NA	CASQVGGYNEQFF	TGTGCCAGCCAGGTGGGAGGCTACAATGAGCAGTTCTTC
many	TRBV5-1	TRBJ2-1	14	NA	CASSFGGTYNEQFF	TGTGCCAGCAGTTTTGGAGGAACCTACAATGAGCAGTTCTTC
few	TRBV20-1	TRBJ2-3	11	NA	CSAANTDTQYF	TGCAGTGCCGCCAACACAGATACGCAGTATTTT
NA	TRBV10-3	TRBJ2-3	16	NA	CAISYSGRATTDTQYF	TGTGCCATCAGTTACAGCGGAAGGGCAACAACCGATACGCAGTATTTT
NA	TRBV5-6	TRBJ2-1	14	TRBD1	CASSLSGQVNEQFF	TGTGCCAGCAGCTTGTCCGGACAGGTCAATGAGCAGTTCTTC
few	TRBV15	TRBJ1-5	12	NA	CATSYSNQPQHF	TGTGCCACCAGCTATAGCAATCAGCCCCAGCATTTT
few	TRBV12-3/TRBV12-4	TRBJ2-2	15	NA	CASSRLPDSTGELFF	TGTGCCAGCAGTCGCCTACCCGATAGCACCGGGGAGCTGTTTTTT
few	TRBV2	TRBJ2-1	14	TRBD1	CASTGTGLIGEQFF	TGTGCCAGCACGGGGACAGGCCTTATCGGGGAGCAGTTCTTC
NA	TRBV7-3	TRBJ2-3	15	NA	CASSLSAPSTDTQYF	TGTGCCAGCAGCTTAAGCGCGCCTAGCACAGATACGCAGTATTTT
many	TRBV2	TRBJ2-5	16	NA	CASSETARDFRETQYF	TGTGCCAGCAGTGAAACCGCAAGGGACTTTCGGGAGACCCAGTACTTC
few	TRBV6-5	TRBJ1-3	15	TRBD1	CASSWQGGSGNTIYF	TGTGCCAGCAGTTGGCAGGGGGGCTCTGGAAACACCATATATTTT
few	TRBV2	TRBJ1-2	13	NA	CASRSTENYGYTF	TGTGCCAGCAGGTCGACAGAGAACTATGGCTACACCTTC
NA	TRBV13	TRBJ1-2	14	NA	CANSHEGITDGYTF	TGTGCCAACAGCCACGAGGGGATCACGGATGGCTACACCTTC
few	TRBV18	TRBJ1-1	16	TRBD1	CASSPGTGGQGTEAFF	TGTGCCAGCTCACCGGGGACAGGGGGCCAGGGCACTGAAGCTTTCTTT
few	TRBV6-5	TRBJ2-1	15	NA	CASSYEGRLDNEQFF	TGTGCCAGCAGTTACGAGGGACGACTGGATAATGAGCAGTTCTTC
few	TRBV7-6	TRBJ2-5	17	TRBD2	CASSDGLGASLQETQYF	TGTGCCAGCAGCGACGGACTAGGGGCCAGCCTACAAGAGACCCAGTACTTC
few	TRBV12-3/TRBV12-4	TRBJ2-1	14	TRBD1	CASSSSRDRVEQFF	TGTGCCAGCAGTTCATCCCGGGACAGGGTTGAGCAGTTCTTC
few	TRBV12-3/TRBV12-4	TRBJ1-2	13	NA	CASSFGGSGGYTF	TGTGCCAGCAGTTTTGGCGGGAGCGGCGGCTACACCTTC
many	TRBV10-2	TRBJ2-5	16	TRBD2	CASGWGLAGTQETQYF	TGCGCCAGCGGGTGGGGACTAGCGGGGACCCAAGAGACCCAGTACTTC
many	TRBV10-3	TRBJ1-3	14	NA	CAISESSGGNTIYF	TGTGCCATCAGTGAGTCCTCAGGGGGAAACACCATATATTTT
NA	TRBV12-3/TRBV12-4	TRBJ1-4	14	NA	CASSPPGKGEKLFF	TGTGCCAGCAGCCCTCCCGGGAAAGGGGAAAAACTGTTTTTT
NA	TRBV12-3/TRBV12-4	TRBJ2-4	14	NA	CASSFNYPVDIQYF	TGTGCCAGCAGTTTCAACTACCCCGTCGACATTCAGTACTTC
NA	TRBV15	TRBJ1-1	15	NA	CATSRDQSANTEAFF	TGTGCCACCAGCAGAGATCAGTCAGCGAACACTGAAGCTTTCTTT
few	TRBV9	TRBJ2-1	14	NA	CASSVVVGNNEQFF	TGTGCCAGCAGCGTAGTCGTGGGAAACAATGAGCAGTTCTTC
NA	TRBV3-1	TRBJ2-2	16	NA	CASSQASLRGTGELFF	TGTGCCAGCAGCCAGGCCAGCCTGAGAGGGACCGGGGAGCTGTTTTTT
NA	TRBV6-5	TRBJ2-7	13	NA	CASSLLSQREQYF	TGTGCCAGCAGTCTACTTTCCCAGAGGGAGCAGTACTTC
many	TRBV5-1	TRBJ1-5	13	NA	CASSPDGNQPQHF	TGTGCCAGCAGCCCTGACGGGAATCAGCCCCAGCATTTT
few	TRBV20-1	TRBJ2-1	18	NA	CSAGGQGDSSAAPTEQFF	TGCAGTGCTGGAGGGCAGGGGGATTCGTCCGCCGCCCCCACTGAGCAGTTCTTC
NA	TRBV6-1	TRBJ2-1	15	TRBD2	CASRSGTSGGEEQFF	TGTGCCAGCAGGTCCGGGACTAGCGGGGGAGAAGAGCAGTTCTTC
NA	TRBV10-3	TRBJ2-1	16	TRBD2	CAISESGLTVYNEQFF	TGTGCCATCAGTGAGTCGGGACTAACTGTCTACAATGAGCAGTTCTTC
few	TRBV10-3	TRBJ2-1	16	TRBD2	CAISAAGTSANNEQFF	TGTGCCATCAGTGCCGCAGGGACTAGCGCAAACAATGAGCAGTTCTTC
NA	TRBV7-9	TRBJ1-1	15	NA	CASSSTRDGNTEAFF	TGTGCCAGCAGCTCGACGAGGGACGGGAACACTGAAGCTTTCTTT
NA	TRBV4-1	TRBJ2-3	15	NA	CASSQGDLLLDTQYF	TGCGCCAGCAGCCAAGGGGACCTTCTGTTAGATACGCAGTATTTT
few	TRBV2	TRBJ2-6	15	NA	CASSEQGWGANVLTF	TGTGCCAGCAGTGAACAGGGCTGGGGGGCCAACGTCCTGACTTTC
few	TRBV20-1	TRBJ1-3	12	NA	CSAPDTGNTIYF	TGCAGTGCACCGGACACTGGAAACACCATATATTTT
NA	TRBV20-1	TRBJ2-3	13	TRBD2	CSACGRSTDTQYF	TGCAGTGCATGCGGGAGGAGCACAGATACGCAGTATTTT
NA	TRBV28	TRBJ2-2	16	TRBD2	CASSLRGLADTGELFF	TGTGCCAGCAGTTTACGGGGACTAGCGGACACCGGGGAGCTGTTTTTT
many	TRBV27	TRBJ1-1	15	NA	CASSFTGRGNTEAFF	TGTGCCAGCAGTTTTACAGGACGCGGGAACACTGAAGCTTTCTTT